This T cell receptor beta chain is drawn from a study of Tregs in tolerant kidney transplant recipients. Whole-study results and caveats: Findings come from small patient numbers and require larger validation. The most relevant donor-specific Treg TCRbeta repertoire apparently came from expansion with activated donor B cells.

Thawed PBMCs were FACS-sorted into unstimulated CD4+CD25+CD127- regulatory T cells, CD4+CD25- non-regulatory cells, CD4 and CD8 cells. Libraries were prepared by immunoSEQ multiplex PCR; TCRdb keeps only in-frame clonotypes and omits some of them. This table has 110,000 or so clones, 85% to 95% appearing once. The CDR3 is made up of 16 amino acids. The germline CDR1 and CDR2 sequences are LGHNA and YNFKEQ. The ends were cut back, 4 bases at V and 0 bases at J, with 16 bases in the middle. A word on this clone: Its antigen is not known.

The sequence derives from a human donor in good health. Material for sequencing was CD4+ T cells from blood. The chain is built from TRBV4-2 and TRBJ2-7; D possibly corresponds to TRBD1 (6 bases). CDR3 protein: CASSRELRGNSYEQYF. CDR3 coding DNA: TGTGCCAGCAGCCGAGAACTTAGGGGGAACTCCTACGAGCAGTACTTC.